This is a list of T cell receptor beta chains from one sample in a study of blood T cells in healthy people across ages. Via MiXCR, TCRdb re-called the 5' RACE reads, giving one row per CDR3 protein. The sample includes over a million distinct CDR3 sequences, 55% to 75% of them seen just once. The sample was blood. The receptors were gathered from a man between 18 and 29 years old in good health. Both conserved end residues are part of each CDR3. The order of the fields is clone size, V gene, J gene, D gene, CDR3 length, CDR3 protein, CDR3 DNA. D genes are given only for firm matches. Clone sizes are given selectively: once, few, many, or a class where the clone is expanded.

NA	TRBV7-2	TRBJ2-3	TRBD2	15	CASSLDGLAGYTQYF	TGTGCCAGCAGCTTAGACGGACTAGCGGGATATACGCAGTATTTT
NA	TRBV7-9	TRBJ2-3	NA	12	CASSSDLRKQYF	TGTGCCAGCAGCTCGGACCTTCGTAAGCAGTATTTT
NA	TRBV6-2/TRBV6-3	TRBJ2-3	TRBD2	16	CASSYLNSGGADTQYF	TGTGCCAGCAGTTACCTGAATAGCGGGGGGGCAGATACGCAGTATTTT
NA	TRBV2	TRBJ1-2	NA	12	CASSFTSLIYTF	TGTGCCAGCAGTTTCACCAGCTTGATCTACACCTTC
NA	TRBV20-1	TRBJ2-5	NA	10	CSARVRTQYF	TGCAGTGCTAGAGTAAGGACCCAGTACTTC
NA	TRBV29-1	TRBJ2-1	TRBD2	21	CSVGGLAGLDYSGFMTHEQFF	TGCAGCGTTGGGGGACTAGCGGGGCTCGATTATAGCGGATTCATGACTCATGAGCAGTTCTTC
NA	TRBV20-1	TRBJ1-4	NA	8	CSAGKLFF	TGCAGTGCAGGAAAACTGTTTTTT
few	TRBV11-2	TRBJ2-7	TRBD2	18	CASRHYRTSGRVSYEQYF	TGTGCCAGCAGACACTACCGGACTAGCGGGAGGGTCTCCTACGAGCAGTACTTC
NA	TRBV6-2/TRBV6-3	TRBJ1-5	NA	13	CASSSGRYQPQHF	TGTGCCAGCAGTTCAGGACGCTATCAGCCCCAGCATTTT
NA	TRBV20-1	TRBJ2-1	NA	10	CRAKGNEQFF	TGCAGGGCTAAAGGAAATGAGCAGTTCTTC
NA	TRBV10-2	TRBJ1-1	NA	13	CASRSNSNTEAFF	TGCGCCAGCAGGTCGAACAGCAACACTGAAGCTTTCTTT
NA	TRBV27	TRBJ2-4	NA	14	CASSPVIAKNIQYF	TGTGCCAGCAGCCCTGTAATAGCCAAAAACATTCAGTACTTC
NA	TRBV24-1	TRBJ2-1	NA	16	CATSDPRQGPANEQFF	TGTGCCACCAGTGATCCACGCCAAGGACCCGCTAATGAGCAGTTCTTC
NA	TRBV29-1	TRBJ1-2	TRBD1	13	CSVEVAGGFGYTF	TGCAGCGTTGAAGTTGCAGGGGGTTTCGGCTACACCTTC
NA	TRBV29-1	TRBJ2-1	NA	14	CSALLGARYNEQFF	TGCAGCGCTCTTTTGGGGGCGAGGTACAATGAGCAGTTCTTC
NA	TRBV7-9	TRBJ2-4	TRBD1	17	CASSLSSRDSGLLVQYF	TGTGCCAGCAGCCTATCTTCCCGGGACAGCGGTCTCCTGGTGCAGTACTTC
once	TRBV20-1	TRBJ2-7	NA	13	CSASWVNSYEQYF	TGCAGTGCCTCGTGGGTGAACTCCTACGAGCAGTACTTC
NA	TRBV4-2	TRBJ2-7	NA	12	CASSTGKDEQYF	TGTGCCAGCAGTACCGGGAAGGACGAGCAGTACTTC
NA	TRBV29-1	TRBJ2-1	NA	12	CSVGLQYNEQFF	TGCAGCGTTGGGCTACAGTACAATGAGCAGTTCTTC
NA	TRBV4-2	TRBJ1-2	NA	13	CASSRRGWRGYTF	TGTGCCAGCAGCCGCCGAGGCTGGCGGGGCTACACCTTC
few	TRBV27	TRBJ2-7	NA	13	CASSFRSTYEQYF	TGTGCCAGCAGTTTTCGCAGCACCTACGAGCAGTACTTC
NA	TRBV5-1	TRBJ1-1	NA	16	CASSFFRGQGNTEAFF	TGCGCCAGCAGCTTCTTTCGTGGGCAGGGGAACACTGAAGCTTTCTTT
NA	TRBV20-1	TRBJ2-3	NA	13	CSARGAVPDTQYF	TGCAGTGCTAGGGGAGCCGTTCCCGATACGCAGTATTTT
few	TRBV4-1	TRBJ2-3	NA	12	CASSPTLDTQYF	TGCGCCAGCAGCCCCACGTTGGATACGCAGTATTTT
NA	TRBV6-1	TRBJ2-2	NA	16	CASSFQGPPYTGELFF	TGTGCCAGCAGTTTTCAGGGGCCCCCCTACACCGGGGAGCTGTTTTTT
NA	TRBV15	TRBJ2-7	TRBD1	16	CATSRDKQGALNEQYF	TGTGCCACCAGCAGAGATAAACAGGGGGCGTTAAACGAGCAGTACTTC
NA	TRBV7-9	TRBJ2-7	TRBD2	15	CANSFETSGTYEQYF	TGTGCCAACAGCTTTGAGACTAGCGGAACCTACGAGCAGTACTTC
NA	TRBV7-9	TRBJ2-5	TRBD1	12	CASSTDRQTQYF	TGTGCCAGCAGCACGGACAGGCAGACCCAGTACTTC
NA	TRBV4-3	TRBJ1-2	TRBD1	16	CASSQASAGGGSGYTF	TGCGCCAGCAGCCAAGCATCGGCAGGGGGAGGAAGTGGCTACACCTTC
NA	TRBV7-9	TRBJ2-7	NA	17	CASSLVGGRGVLYEQYF	TGTGCCAGCAGCTTAGTAGGTGGCAGGGGGGTCCTATACGAGCAGTACTTC
NA	TRBV29-1	TRBJ1-2	NA	14	CSVEDSVGKYGYTF	TGCAGCGTTGAAGATTCAGTCGGGAAGTATGGCTACACCTTC